This is a list of T cell receptor beta chains from one sample in a study of blood T cell repertoires in COVID-19. The repertoire was sequenced with immunoSEQ multiplex PCR; TCRdb's copy has only in-frame clones and lacks some. This sample carries approximately 65,000 clones, under 85% of them seen once, and the ten largest clones take about 20%. The sequencing sample was made of peripheral blood. Receptors originate from a woman older than 75 with active or convalescent COVID-19. Both conserved end residues are part of each CDR3. The D gene is left open where the match is weak. Some rows mark clone size as missing; the rest say once, few, many or name a class of expanded clone.

abundance	v_gene	j_gene	len	d_gene	CDR3aa	CDR3nt
NA	TRBV5-1	TRBJ1-6	17	NA	CASSLVSNRPYNSPLHF	TGCGCCAGCAGCTTGGTTTCTAACAGACCGTATAATTCACCCCTCCACTTT
NA	TRBV6-1	TRBJ1-6	15	NA	CASSEGRPRDSPLHF	TGTGCCAGCAGTGAAGGGCGGCCCCGGGATTCACCCCTCCACTTT
NA	TRBV19	TRBJ2-7	16	NA	CASSVLGSSVGYEQYF	TGTGCCAGTAGTGTCCTCGGGAGCTCGGTCGGGTACGAGCAGTACTTC
NA	TRBV6-6	TRBJ1-6	14	NA	CASSSQGGDSPLHF	TGTGCCAGCAGTTCTCAAGGAGGCGATTCACCCCTCCACTTT
NA	TRBV12-3/TRBV12-4	TRBJ1-1	13	NA	CASSRGFGTEAFF	TGTGCCAGCAGTAGGGGCTTCGGCACTGAAGCTTTCTTT
NA	TRBV5-1	TRBJ1-3	14	NA	CASSLGGPGNTIYF	TGCGCCAGCAGCTTAGGTGGGCCCGGAAACACCATATATTTT
NA	TRBV10-3	TRBJ1-4	15	NA	CAISRGGEINEKLFF	TGTGCCATCAGCCGAGGGGGGGAAATAAATGAAAAACTGTTTTTT
NA	TRBV2	TRBJ2-2	14	NA	CASKESGYTGELFF	TGTGCCAGCAAGGAGTCAGGGTACACCGGGGAGCTGTTTTTT
NA	TRBV24-1	TRBJ2-5	16	NA	CATSDAKGGARETQYF	TGTGCCACCAGTGATGCGAAAGGGGGGGCGCGAGAGACCCAGTACTTC
NA	TRBV7-6	TRBJ1-4	14	NA	CASSSYGDSEKLFF	TGTGCCAGCAGCTCCTACGGGGATAGTGAAAAACTGTTTTTT
NA	TRBV7-2	TRBJ1-2	13	NA	CASSFSASYGYTF	TGTGCCAGCAGCTTCTCGGCTAGCTATGGCTACACCTTC
NA	TRBV5-1	TRBJ2-2	15	TRBD1	CASSPGTGFTGELFF	TGCGCCAGCAGCCCCGGGACAGGGTTCACCGGGGAGCTGTTTTTT
NA	TRBV7-3	TRBJ2-1	15	NA	CASSLAQGTYNEQFF	TGTGCCAGCAGCTTAGCTCAGGGAACTTACAATGAGCAGTTCTTC
once	TRBV5-1	TRBJ1-3	14	NA	CASSLDSAGNTIYF	TGCGCCAGCAGCTTGGACAGTGCAGGAAACACCATATATTTT
NA	TRBV2	TRBJ2-5	13	NA	CASSEYREETQYF	TGTGCCAGCAGTGAATACAGGGAAGAGACCCAGTACTTC
NA	TRBV2	TRBJ1-2	16	NA	CASSEERGAPHYGYTF	TGTGCCAGCAGTGAAGAGCGGGGGGCCCCCCACTATGGCTACACCTTC
NA	TRBV11-2	TRBJ2-7	18	NA	CASSPAPRYSASSYEQYF	TGTGCCAGCAGCCCAGCACCCCGATATAGCGCAAGCTCCTACGAGCAGTACTTC
once	TRBV11-3	TRBJ2-7	16	TRBD1	CASSLGLQGLVAEQYF	TGTGCCAGCAGCTTGGGCTTACAGGGGTTGGTTGCCGAGCAGTACTTC
NA	TRBV5-1	TRBJ2-1	15	NA	CASTQEQGSYNEQFF	TGCGCCAGCACCCAAGAACAGGGCTCCTACAATGAGCAGTTCTTC
many	TRBV12-5	TRBJ1-3	14	TRBD1	CASGFDRGRNTIYF	TGTGCTAGTGGTTTCGACAGGGGTCGAAACACCATATATTTT
once	TRBV6-5	TRBJ2-5	15	TRBD1	CASSYLGQPGETQYF	TGTGCCAGCAGTTACTTGGGACAGCCGGGAGAGACCCAGTACTTC
NA	TRBV7-8	TRBJ1-6	17	TRBD1	CASSLSRDRRDNSPLHF	TGTGCCAGCAGCTTATCCAGGGACAGGCGAGATAATTCACCCCTCCACTTT
NA	TRBV30	TRBJ1-3	13	NA	CAWSTNLGNTIYF	TGTGCCTGGAGCACAAATCTTGGAAACACCATATATTTT
medium-sized	TRBV7-3	TRBJ2-2	14	NA	CASSLNAGTGELFF	TGTGCCAGCAGCTTAAATGCAGGGACCGGGGAGCTGTTTTTT
NA	TRBV6-6	TRBJ2-7	16	TRBD2	CASSSPTSAGAHEQYF	TGTGCCAGCAGTTCCCCCACTTCAGCGGGGGCCCACGAGCAGTACTTC
NA	TRBV27	TRBJ1-2	16	TRBD1	CASIANGGQGVNGYTF	TGTGCCAGCATCGCCAATGGGGGACAGGGGGTAAATGGCTACACCTTC
NA	TRBV9	TRBJ1-6	15	TRBD1	CASSVGTGTNSPLHF	TGTGCCAGCAGCGTAGGGACAGGGACGAATTCACCCCTCCACTTT
NA	TRBV19	TRBJ1-2	14	NA	CASSIRGAPNSYTF	TGTGCCAGTAGTATCCGGGGGGCGCCTAATAGTTACACCTTC
NA	TRBV4-1	TRBJ1-1	15	NA	CASSQGGGSGTEAFF	TGCGCCAGCAGCCAAGGGGGGGGAAGTGGCACTGAAGCTTTCTTT
medium-sized	TRBV30	TRBJ1-1	13	NA	CAWSVLRLTEAFF	TGTGCCTGGAGTGTACTCCGTCTCACTGAAGCTTTCTTT
once	TRBV13	TRBJ1-6	15	TRBD1	CASSFGTVEGSPLHF	TGTGCCAGCAGCTTTGGGACAGTCGAGGGTTCACCCCTCCACTTT
NA	TRBV7-8	TRBJ1-6	16	NA	CASSLSGLFYNSPLHF	TGTGCCAGCAGCCTAAGTGGACTCTTCTATAATTCACCCCTCCACTTT
NA	TRBV19	TRBJ2-7	13	TRBD1	CASRGQGSYEQYF	TGTGCCAGTAGGGGACAGGGCTCCTACGAGCAGTACTTC
few	TRBV6-5	TRBJ1-2	13	TRBD1	CASNRGQGNGYTF	TGTGCCAGCAACCGGGGACAGGGGAATGGCTACACCTTC
NA	TRBV15	TRBJ2-7	15	TRBD2	CATSSGGLASDEQYF	TGTGCCACCAGCAGTGGAGGACTAGCGTCAGACGAGCAGTACTTC
NA	TRBV11-3	TRBJ2-5	14	TRBD1	CASSLNRGGETQYF	TGTGCCAGCAGCCTTAACAGGGGCGGCGAGACCCAGTACTTC
few	TRBV3-1/TRBV3-2	TRBJ1-2	13	TRBD1	CASSGQGGYGYTF	TGTGCCAGCAGCGGACAGGGGGGCTATGGCTACACCTTC
once	TRBV12-3/TRBV12-4	TRBJ1-1	11	NA	CASSRLGEAFF	TGTGCCAGCAGCCGCCTTGGAGAGGCTTTCTTT
NA	TRBV6-4	TRBJ2-3	16	TRBD1	CASSVTPGQGADTQYF	TGTGCCAGCAGCGTGACTCCCGGACAGGGGGCAGATACGCAGTATTTT